This T cell receptor (beta chain) came from a study of vaccination effects on CD4 cells after COVID-19. Study findings and constraints: Substantial clonal contraction characterized both infection- and vaccine-induced clones late after vaccination. The vaccine-induced clones of healthy vaccinees included only 1 of 255 that cross-reacted with common cold coronaviruses.

In regard to this clone: The antigen is unknown.

Antigen-specific CD4+ T cell clonotypes were called by their expansion after viral peptide-pool culture in ViraFEST. The culture ran for about 11 days, and then CD4+ T cells were isolated. Each vaccine recipient was nucleocapsid antibody negative and had no prior SARS-CoV-2 infection. They grew approximately 2.1 million PBMC in each well, adding around 10 IU/ml IL-2 and 8 to 10 ug/ml peptides. On both days 3 and 7, half of the culture medium was replaced with IL-2 medium. CDR1 is SGHRS, CDR2 YFSETQ, per germline. Trimming at V came to 0 bases and at J to 5 bases, leaving 6 bases not matched to a gene. The CDR3 extends over 16 amino acids. The protocol was immunoSEQ multiplex PCR, while the TCRdb copy is restricted to in-frame clones and leaves out a portion. The sample has 55,000 to 80,000 clones; about 80% are singletons.

Material: CD4+ T cells from PBMCs cultured with SARS-CoV-2 spike peptides, obtained before COVID-19 vaccination. The clonotype comes from a human donor who received a COVID-19 vaccine. The chain joins TRBV5-1 to TRBJ2-2, with 8 positions matching TRBD1. CDR3 amino acids: CASSLGGTGGTGELFF. The CDR3 nucleotides read TGCGCCAGCAGCTTGGGCGGGACAGGTGGTACCGGGGAGCTGTTTTTT.